This TCR beta chain was documented in a study of blood T cell repertoires in COVID-19. Assay used: immunoSEQ multiplex PCR; TCRdb lists only in-frame clones, some missing. The data show 250,000 to 350,000 clones, approximately 86% seen once. The CDR3 sequence is 14 residues long. Trimming took off 9 bases at V and 5 bases at J, with 20 bases between the two ends. Germline CDR1 is LNHDA and CDR2 is SQIVND (reference sequence). This TCR came from a woman aged 45 to 65 who had recovered from COVID-19. The genes are TRBV19 and TRBJ2-7, with D possibly TRBD1 on 5 matching bases. Sequences were obtained from peripheral blood. The CDR3 DNA reads TGTGCCAGAGGATGGGTTAAGGGGCTCCACGAGCAGTACTTC. It specifies CARGWVKGLHEQYF.